These 9 T cell receptor beta chains came from one sample sequenced in a study of Ad26.COV2.S vaccination and SARS-CoV-2 variants. Treatment of the sample: about 20 received Ad26.COV2.S at low or high dose, single or two shots; about five received placebo; per-sample allocation not given. Day 63 after the first injection of vaccine or placebo was the sampling time. Sequencing was performed with immunoSEQ multiplex PCR; in TCRdb, only in-frame clones are kept and a portion is missing. Among about 480,000 clones listed, around nine tenths were seen once. The specimen comprised peripheral blood, sampled in a trial of Ad26.COV2.S vaccine versus placebo. These receptors all come from a person aged 18 to 59 who received the Ad26.COV2.S COVID-19 vaccine or a placebo.

J is TRBJ1-1 and V is TRBV28; no clear D. The V end was cut by 4 bases, the J end by 1 base, with 16 bases between. Germline CDR1 MDHEN, CDR2 SYDVKM. The CDR3 is 16 amino acids. The CDR3 region is CASSSPGLSGNTEAFF. The CDR3 DNA reads TGTGCCAGCAGTTCCCCGGGCCTAAGCGGGAACACTGAAGCTTTCTTT.

The genes are TRBV30 and TRBJ1-4; 10 nucleotides agree with TRBD1. The CDR3 sequence is 15 residues long. V shed 1 base and J 7 bases; nucleotides not matched to a gene: 6. Germline CDR1 and CDR2: GTSNPN and SVGIG (reference sequence). The CDR3 is CAWSALGQGGEKLFF. CDR3 bases: TGTGCCTGGAGTGCCCTCGGACAGGGGGGTGAAAAACTGTTTTTT.

This clone was seen a few times. V gene TRBV6-6 combines with J gene TRBJ1-5; D gene unclear. The CDR3 covers 10 residues. The V end lost 2 bases, the J end lost 9 bases, and 2 bases lay between the germline ends. CDR1 and CDR2 from the germline V gene are MNHNY and SVGAGI (reference sequence). The CDR3 here is CASSYGPQHF. CDR3 DNA: TGTGCCAGCAGTTACGGGCCCCAGCATTTT.

Comments on this clone: The sample holds other DNA sequences that translate to the same CDR3. The rearrangement uses TRBV6-5 and TRBJ2-5; D tentatively fits TRBD1 or TRBD2 (5 bases each). Germline lookup yields CDR1 MNHEY and CDR2 SVGAGI. The CDR3 totals 12 residues. Trimming pared 2 bases from V and 4 bases from J, leaving 5 bases between. The CDR3 DNA sequence: TGTGCCAGCAGTTACGGGGGAGAGACCCAGTACTTC. Amino acids: CASSYGGETQYF.

This chain uses TRBV3-1 (or the pseudogene TRBV3-2) with TRBJ2-4; D remains ambiguous. This CDR3 is 14 amino acids long. V was clipped by 0 bases and J by 8 bases, with 11 bases between them. Per the germline V gene, CDR1 is LGHDT and CDR2 is YNNKEL (reference sequence). The CDR3 loop reads CASSQESKVDIQYF. The CDR3 DNA is TGTGCCAGCAGCCAAGAGTCGAAGGTTGACATTCAGTACTTC.

The rearrangement links TRBV5-6 to TRBJ1-3; D not resolved. The germline CDR1 and CDR2 sequences are SGHDT and YYEEEE. Trimming left V 6 bases short and J 4 bases short, with 5 bases between. The CDR3 covers 11 residues. CDR3 nucleotide sequence: TGTGCCAGCAATCTCGGAAACACCATATATTTT. This gives the protein CASNLGNTIYF.

The V and J genes are TRBV19 and TRBJ2-7; no clear D gene. With 3 bases removed from V and 3 bases from J, the gap between germline ends came to 9 bases. The germline CDR1 and CDR2 sequences are LNHDA and SQIVND (reference sequence). The length of the CDR3 is 13 residues. DNA for the CDR3: TGTGCCAGTAGTATCTCAGTAGGCTACGAGCAGTACTTC. It specifies CASSISVGYEQYF.

V usage is TRBV12-3 or TRBV12-4 and J usage is TRBJ2-1; a weak D match, TRBD1 (5 bases). Trimming stripped 1 base from V and 12 bases from J, with 13 bases between. This CDR3 contains 13 residues. The DNA of the CDR3 is TGTGCCAGCAGTTTAGTGGGTAGGGGCGGGCAGTTCTTC. Protein sequence: CASSLVGRGGQFF.

The chain links TRBV19 to TRBJ1-1, with D unresolved. This CDR3 has 15 residues. The V end was cut by 6 bases, the J end by 4 bases, with 18 bases between. Per germline, CDR1 LNHDA and CDR2 SQIVND (reference sequence). This CDR3 is CASSNPGYVSTEAFF. The CDR3 bases are TGTGCCAGTAGCAACCCAGGCTATGTTTCCACTGAAGCTTTCTTT.